The following is a T cell receptor (beta chain) sequence with its context. These data come from a study of follicular helper T cells after annual influenza vaccination. The ends lost 4 bases at V and 2 bases at J; junction bases unmatched: 8. CDR3 size: 15 residues. Germline CDR1 and CDR2: SGHRS and YFSETQ. Time point described: 2015-2016 season, 7 days after influenza vaccination. Data came from immunoSEQ multiplex PCR; TCRdb stores just in-frame clones and leaves some out. The data show over a thousand clones, roughly 78% seen once. The chain is built from TRBV5-1 and TRBJ1-1, with 7 bases matching TRBD1. This clonotype was sampled from an adult who received the influenza vaccine. The material was CXCR5+ CD38+ circulating T follicular helper cells from blood, obtained 7 days after influenza vaccination. As to subset: circulating Tfh, non-naive CD4+CXCR5+PD-1+ (ICOS+CD38+ or ICOS-CD38-). The CDR3 region has the DNA TGCGCCAGCAGCGCGGGGGACAGATCCAACACTGAAGCTTTCTTT. Residues: CASSAGDRSNTEAFF.